This T cell receptor (beta chain) was identified during a study of T cell responses to AZD1222 COVID-19 vaccine. TCRdb keeps only in-frame clones here, not all; method: immunoSEQ multiplex PCR. The sample shows approximately 130,000 clones, 90% to 95% of them seen only once. V was cut by 0 bases and J by 8 bases, with 16 bases left in between. The CDR3 is 15 amino acids. Germline assignment: CDR1 MNHEY and CDR2 SVGAGI. Notes on this clone: Its cognate antigen is unknown.

Study outcomes and limitations: Baseline seropositivity characterized only six AZD1222 recipients. Across the whole spike, CD4 TCRs peaked at regions 160-218 and 743-854. Clonal diversity was possibly underestimated; the donors were predominantly white British and more often female. Unmutated regions of variants are reportedly targeted by nearly half of spike-specific TCRs.

The clonotype was recovered from an adult in good health. The material was peripheral blood, obtained on day 0 of AZD1222 vaccination. The chain carries TRBV6-5 and TRBJ1-2; no clear D gene. CDR3 region: CASSYSRQTTRGYTF. CDR3 coding DNA: TGTGCCAGCAGTTACTCGAGGCAGACCACGAGGGGCTACACCTTC.